This T cell receptor (beta chain) was identified in a study of tumor and adjacent non-tumor tissue in lung cancer. This sample's RNA came from whole unsorted tissue. V lost 4 bases, J lost 0 bases, and 13 bases lay in between. Germline CDR1 GTSNPN, CDR2 SVGIG (reference sequence). The CDR3 consists of 14 residues. Three rounds of nested PCR, following a modified ARM-PCR protocol, produced the TCRbeta library. MiXCR, applied by TCRdb to the multiplex PCR reads, yields one record per CDR3 protein. Here the sample spans under 95,000 distinct CDR3 sequences, about 61% being singletons. With respect to this clonotype: Its antigen is unknown.

Study-wide results and caveats: Normal lung showed higher cumulative top 100 clone frequency than tumor. Tumor tissue had significantly higher TCR diversity than normal lung.

The receptor was isolated from a man in his sixties or seventies with non-small cell lung cancer. The chain carries TRBV30 and TRBJ2-7; maybe TRBD1 (6 bases). Sequencing was performed on lung tumor tissue. CDR3 region: CAWNFGGDSYEQYF. CDR3 sequence (DNA): TGTGCCTGGAATTTTGGGGGCGACTCCTACGAGCAGTACTTC.